This T cell receptor (beta chain) came from a study of T-cell memory formation after mild COVID-19. Study as a whole: The study found TCR clusters largely donor specific. Study-level points and caveats: Proof of SARS-CoV-2 specificity was absent for the second-wave clones that crested on day 37.

Sample barcodes and UMIs were carried by the TCR alpha and TCR beta cDNA libraries that 5'RACE generated with constant-segment primers. TCRdb processed the 5' RACE reads anew with MiXCR; each CDR3 protein has one entry. The table shows 410,000 or so distinct CDR3 sequences, with around a quarter occurring only once. Comments on this clonotype: Its antigen is as yet unknown.

V lost 6 bases and J lost 3; bases outside the gene matches: 6. Germline values: CDR1 SGHVS, CDR2 FQNEAQ. The CDR3 sequence is 14 residues long. The rearrangement uses TRBV7-8 and TRBJ2-3, with 7 nucleotides matching TRBD2. This TCR derives from an adult woman who had mild COVID-19 (a few samples of this study predate the infection). Cell type and time point are not known. The sequencing sample was made of PBMCs or a T cell subset sorted from them (not recorded which). The CDR3 protein is CASSTSVGTDTQYF. CDR3 coding DNA: TGTGCCAGCAGTACTAGCGTAGGGACAGATACGCAGTATTTT.